Presented here are 19 T cell receptor beta chains from one specimen sequenced in a study of T-cell reconstitution after alpha-beta-depleted transplantation in children (dated by TCRdb to 2016 to 2018). The protocol used for the library was PCR. Sequencing used an Illumina HiSeq 2500. To normalize quantification of the TCRbeta repertoire, the TCR libraries were built with molecular barcoding that relied on unique molecular identifiers. TCRdb trimmed public reads at Q25 via fastp, called clones via MiXCR and kept in-frame beta chains. Merged by CDR3 protein, the rows form single entries marked with the most common genes and DNA. This sample has 400,000 to 500,000 distinct CDR3 sequences in its table, and approximately 10% of those were observed once. Of the sample, over 4.5% is held by the ten largest clones. The sample was PBMCs from the stem cell graft donor, taken from the stem cell graft. The receptors were gathered from a human donor who donated a stem cell graft to a child with acute myeloid leukemia.

The V and J genes are TRBV30 and TRBJ1-1; weak D call: TRBD1 (6 bases). Per germline, CDR1 GTSNPN and CDR2 SVGIG (reference sequence). Trimming removed 5 bases from V and 8 bases from J, with 12 bases in between. This CDR3 has 11 residues. CDR3 coding DNA: TGTGCCTGGGGCATGCAGGGGGAAGCTTTCTTT. This translates into CAWGMQGEAFF.

CDR3 nucleotides: TGTGCCAGCAGCCAGAGGGGGACAGGGGGAGCTACGCAGTATTTT. Translating it yields CASSQRGTGGATQYF. The chain uses TRBV14 and TRBJ2-3; 11 bases align to TRBD1. Germline assignment: CDR1 SGHDN and CDR2 FVKESK. The CDR3 covers 15 residues. V lost 3 bases and J lost 8; bases outside the gene matches: 7.

A few counts support this clonotype. The CDR3 coding sequence is TGTGCCAGCAGCGCGGGACAGTTCGGTCAGCCCCAGCATTTT. This gives the protein CASSAGQFGQPQHF. The chain employs TRBV9 and TRBJ1-5, with TRBD1 matching over 7 bases. J lost 6 bases, V lost 3 bases, and 6 bases had no gene match. Germline V gene data show CDR1 as SGDLS and CDR2 as YYNGEE. This CDR3 is built from 14 residues.

Comments on this clonotype: A much larger clone differs by one base, so this may be a read error. This chain uses TRBV29-1 with TRBJ1-2; D possibly corresponds to TRBD1 (6 bases). Germline loops: CDR1 SQVTM, CDR2 ANQGSEA. The CDR3 totals 13 residues. Here the CDR3 DNA reads TGCACGACAGGTTCGGTTTCTGCGTATGGCTACACCTTC. Its translation is CTTGSVSAYGYTF.

The V and J genes are TRBV29-1 and TRBJ1-3; D is unresolved. The V end was cut by 4 bases, the J end by 3 bases, with 13 bases between. Germline assignment: CDR1 SQVTM and CDR2 ANQGSEA. CDR3 length equals 14 residues. CDR3 nucleotides: TGCAGCGTTGTCGTGGGCCTGCATGGAAACACCATATATTTT. It encodes CSVVVGLHGNTIYF.

The J gene is TRBJ2-3, the V gene TRBV7-8, with D possibly TRBD2 on 5 matching bases. Germline CDR1 reads SGHVS; CDR2 reads FQNEAQ. Trimming stripped 0 bases from V and 7 bases from J, with 20 bases between. There are 17 residues in the CDR3. CDR3 loop: CASSLARWNSGYYTQYF. CDR3 DNA: TGTGCCAGCAGCTTAGCGCGATGGAATTCGGGATATTATACGCAGTATTTT.

This clonotype showed up just a few times. This chain joins TRBV5-5 and TRBJ1-3; a possible D gene is TRBD1 (6 bases). Trimming shortened V by 2 bases and J by 6 bases, and 12 bases separated the two germline ends. CDR3 length equals 14 residues. Per germline, CDR1 SGHKS and CDR2 YYEKEE (reference sequence). The CDR3 is CASSLTDSPNTIYF. DNA of the CDR3: TGTGCCAGCAGCTTAACGGACAGCCCAAACACCATATATTTT. The complete variable domain, with remaining parts taken from reference TRBV5-5 and TRBJ1-3, reads DAGVTQSPTHLIKTRGQQVTLRCSPISGHKSVSWYQQVLGQGPQFIFQYYEKEERGRGNFPDRFSARQFPNYSSELNVNALLLGDSALYLCASSLTDSPNTIYFGEGSWLTVV.

This clonotype was seen a handful of times. The rearrangement uses TRBV29-1 and TRBJ2-5; maybe TRBD1 (5 bases). The CDR3 consists of 13 residues. The V gene lost 8 bases and the J gene lost 3 bases, with 16 bases spanning the gap. Germline values: CDR1 SQVTM, CDR2 ANQGSEA. CDR3 bases: TGCAGCTCCCGGATCTCAGGGAAAGAGACCCAGTACTTC. Its translation is CSSRISGKETQYF.

This clonotype was detected ten times or more. The chain links TRBV5-1 to TRBJ2-3, with a weak D call TRBD2 (6 bases). Germline loops: CDR1 SGHRS, CDR2 YFSETQ. Deletions cut 0 bases from V and 4 bases from J, with 15 bases between. This CDR3 is built from 16 residues. CDR3 DNA sequence: TGCGCCAGCAGCTTGGCCGGGCGGAGGGGTGCAGATACGCAGTATTTT. Translation gives CASSLAGRRGADTQYF.

This chain joins TRBV29-1 and TRBJ2-3; 9 bases map to TRBD2. V trimming: 7 bases; J trimming: 2 bases; junction bases outside the gene matches: 10. Germline V gene lookup returns CDR1 SQVTM and CDR2 ANQGSEA. The CDR3 covers 15 residues. The CDR3 loop is CSGKREATFTDTQYF. CDR3 in DNA: TGCAGCGGTAAGCGGGAGGCCACATTCACAGATACGCAGTATTTT.

This sequence joins TRBV7-2 and TRBJ2-1; D is perhaps TRBD2 (5 bases). This CDR3 is 14 amino acids long. The germline V and J ends were trimmed by 3 bases and 2 bases, with 8 bases remaining between them. The germline V gene encodes CDR1 SGHTA and CDR2 FQGNSA. CDR3 loop: CASSFAGPYNEQFF. CDR3 DNA: TGTGCCAGCAGCTTTGCGGGCCCCTACAATGAGCAGTTCTTC.

The V gene is TRBV14, the J gene TRBJ2-7; D gene uncertain. CDR1 SGHDN and CDR2 FVKESK come from the germline V gene. V was trimmed by 1 base and J by 3 bases, leaving 10 bases between them. The CDR3 runs to 14 residues. The CDR3 here is CASSQGFGGYEQYF. The DNA of the CDR3 is TGTGCCAGCAGCCAAGGTTTTGGTGGCTACGAGCAGTACTTC.

The rearrangement links TRBV5-1 to TRBJ2-4; 7 nucleotides agree with TRBD1. Germline assignment: CDR1 SGHRS and CDR2 YFSETQ. The CDR3 covers 16 residues. The V segment lost 3 bases and the J segment 0 bases; nucleotides outside the gene matches: 6. The CDR3 nucleotides read TGCGCCAGCAGCTCCGGAGAGGGGGCAGCCAAAAACATTCAGTACTTC. Protein product: CASSSGEGAAKNIQYF.

This clonotype was seen many times. This chain connects TRBV5-6 to TRBJ1-1; D might be TRBD1 (5 bases). V was pared by 5 bases and J by 4 bases, with 9 bases between. This CDR3 comprises 12 residues. Germline CDR1 SGHDT, CDR2 YYEEEE. DNA for the CDR3: TGTGCCAGCAGTTGGACAACCACTGAAGCTTTCTTT. It codes for CASSWTTTEAFF.

This chain joins TRBV10-3 and TRBJ2-3, with 7 bases identical to TRBD1. The CDR3 contains 15 residues. Looked up from germline, CDR1 is ENHRY and CDR2 is SYGVKD. The J segment lost 2 bases and the V segment lost 5 bases, leaving 7 bases of the junction unmatched. The CDR3 here is CAISSDRAFTDTQYF. For the CDR3, the DNA is TGTGCCATCAGTTCCGACAGGGCATTCACAGATACGCAGTATTTT.

This clonotype turned up a few times. This chain links TRBV27 with TRBJ2-7; possible D gene TRBD1, 6 bases. The CDR3 is 14 amino acids. Germline V lookup: CDR1 MNHEY, CDR2 SMNVEV (reference sequence). With 5 bases removed from V and 3 bases from J, the gap between germline ends came to 14 bases. For the CDR3, the DNA is TGTGCCAGCAGTCCACAAACAGGGTTCTACGAGCAGTACTTC. This codes for CASSPQTGFYEQYF.

Only a few counts were recorded for this clonotype. The chain employs TRBV6-1 and TRBJ2-5; a possible D gene is TRBD1 (6 bases). V gave up 5 bases and J gave up 2 bases, with 15 bases separating them. This CDR3 comprises 15 residues. Germline lookup yields CDR1 MNHNS and CDR2 SASEGT. The CDR3 DNA is TGTGCCAGCAGTACCCCTCAGGACAGACAAGAGACCCAGTACTTC. Translating gives CASSTPQDRQETQYF.

This rearrangement joins TRBV7-9 to TRBJ2-5; D ambiguous. The V gene lost 5 bases and the J gene lost 0 bases, with 16 bases spanning the gap. Germline CDR1 and CDR2: SEHNR and FQNEAQ (reference sequence). The CDR3 has 16 residues. In DNA, the CDR3 is TGTGCCAGCAGCCCAACACCCGGTGGGTACCAAGAGACCCAGTACTTC. This sequence encodes CASSPTPGGYQETQYF.

The chain joins TRBV20-1 to TRBJ2-4; no reliable D call. Germline V lookup: CDR1 DFQATT, CDR2 SNEGSKA (reference sequence). The CDR3 runs to 12 residues. Trimming cost V 3 bases and J 8 bases, with 11 bases left between them. CDR3 bases: TGCAGTGCTAGCGAGGATAGGGACATTCAGTACTTC. It codes for CSASEDRDIQYF.